Given below is one TCR beta chain in context. Its antigen is not known. This CDR3 spans 12 amino acids. V was pared by 5 bases and J by 2 bases, with 4 bases between. The germline CDR1 and CDR2 sequences are MNHEY and SVGAGI. This entry is derived from a study of cytomegalovirus exposure and HLA in healthy donors. Study-wide context: A later analysis reported the same platform for the 110 or so validation repertoires and the approximately 720 first-cohort repertoires.

Study observations and caveats: Cytomegalovirus association was assigned to about 150 TCR beta chains. Subsequent analysis revealed that first-cohort TCR clusters tended to co-occur in the roughly 120 validation repertoires.

Clones were sequenced by immunoSEQ multiplex PCR, and TCRdb holds only the in-frame ones, with some missing. The data contain about 140,000 clones, approximately 88% of them singletons. The donors were members of the roughly 130-subject validation cohort (separate from the roughly 680-subject first cohort). The sequenced material came from PBMCs. The chain employs TRBV6-5 and TRBJ1-5; D gene unclear. The sequence derives from a young man in good health and CMV-seropositive. The CDR3 spells CASSIGNQPQHF. In nucleotides, the CDR3 is TGTGCCAGCAGTATAGGCAATCAGCCCCAGCATTTT.